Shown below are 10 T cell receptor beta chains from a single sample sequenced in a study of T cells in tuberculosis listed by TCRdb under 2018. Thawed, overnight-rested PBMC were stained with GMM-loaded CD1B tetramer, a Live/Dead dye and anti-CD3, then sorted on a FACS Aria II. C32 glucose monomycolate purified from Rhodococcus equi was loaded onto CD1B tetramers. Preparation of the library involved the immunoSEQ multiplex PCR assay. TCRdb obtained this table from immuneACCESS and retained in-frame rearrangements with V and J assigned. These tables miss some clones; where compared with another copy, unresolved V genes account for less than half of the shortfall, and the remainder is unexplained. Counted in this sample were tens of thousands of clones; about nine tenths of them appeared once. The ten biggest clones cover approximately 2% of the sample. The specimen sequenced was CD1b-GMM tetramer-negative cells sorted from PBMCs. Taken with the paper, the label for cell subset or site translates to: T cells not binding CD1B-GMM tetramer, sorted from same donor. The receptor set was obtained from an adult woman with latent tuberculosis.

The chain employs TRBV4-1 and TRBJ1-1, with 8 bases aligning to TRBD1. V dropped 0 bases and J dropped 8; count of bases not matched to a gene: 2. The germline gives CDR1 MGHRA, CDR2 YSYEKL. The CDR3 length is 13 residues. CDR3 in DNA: TGCGCCAGCAGCCAAGAACGGACAGGGGAAGCTTTCTTT. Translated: CASSQERTGEAFF.

CDR3 loop: CASRIGQNQETQYF. Here the CDR3 DNA reads TGTGCCAGCAGGATCGGACAGAACCAAGAGACCCAGTACTTC. The chain carries TRBV7-8 and TRBJ2-5; tentatively, D is TRBD1 (6 bases). CDR1 and CDR2 from the germline V gene are SGHVS and FQNEAQ. CDR3 length: 14 residues. V lost 6 bases to trimming and J lost 0 bases, with 11 bases between them.

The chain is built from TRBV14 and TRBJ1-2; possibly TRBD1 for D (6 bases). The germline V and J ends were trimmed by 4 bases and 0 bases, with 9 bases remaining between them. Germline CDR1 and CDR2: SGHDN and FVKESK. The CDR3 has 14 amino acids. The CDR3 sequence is CASSPGTTNYGYTF. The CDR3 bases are TGTGCCAGCAGCCCCGGGACAACTAACTATGGCTACACCTTC.

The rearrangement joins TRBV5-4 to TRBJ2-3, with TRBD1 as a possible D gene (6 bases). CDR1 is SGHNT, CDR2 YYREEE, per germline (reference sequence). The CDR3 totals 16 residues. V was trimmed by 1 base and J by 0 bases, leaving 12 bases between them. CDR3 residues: CASSLRRGFSTDTQYF. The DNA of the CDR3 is TGTGCCAGCAGCTTGAGAAGGGGGTTTAGCACAGATACGCAGTATTTT.

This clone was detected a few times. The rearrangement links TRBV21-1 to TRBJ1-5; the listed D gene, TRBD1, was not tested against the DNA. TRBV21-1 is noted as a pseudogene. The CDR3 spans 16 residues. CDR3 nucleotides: TGTGCCAGCAGCAAAGGTAGGGGGCCTGGCAATCAGCCCCAGCATTTT. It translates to CASSKGRGPGNQPQHF.

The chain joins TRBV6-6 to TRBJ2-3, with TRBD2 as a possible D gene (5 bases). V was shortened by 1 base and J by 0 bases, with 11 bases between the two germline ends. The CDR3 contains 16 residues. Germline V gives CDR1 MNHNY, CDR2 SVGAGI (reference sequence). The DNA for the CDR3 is TGTGCCAGCAGTTACTTCGGGCTAGCTAGCACAGATACGCAGTATTTT. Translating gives CASSYFGLASTDTQYF.

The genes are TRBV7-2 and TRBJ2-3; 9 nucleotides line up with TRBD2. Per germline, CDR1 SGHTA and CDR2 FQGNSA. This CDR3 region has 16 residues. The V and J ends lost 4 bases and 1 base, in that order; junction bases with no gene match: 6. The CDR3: CASSSRGGGGTDTQYF. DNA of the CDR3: TGTGCCAGCAGCTCCCGCGGGGGGGGCGGCACAGATACGCAGTATTTT.

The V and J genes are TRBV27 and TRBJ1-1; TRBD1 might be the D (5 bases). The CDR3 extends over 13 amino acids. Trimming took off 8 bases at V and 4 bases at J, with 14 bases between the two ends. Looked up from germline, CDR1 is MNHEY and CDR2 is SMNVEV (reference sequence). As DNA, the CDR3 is TGTGCCAGCTACTTTAGGGGAGGCACTGAAGCTTTCTTT. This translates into CASYFRGGTEAFF.

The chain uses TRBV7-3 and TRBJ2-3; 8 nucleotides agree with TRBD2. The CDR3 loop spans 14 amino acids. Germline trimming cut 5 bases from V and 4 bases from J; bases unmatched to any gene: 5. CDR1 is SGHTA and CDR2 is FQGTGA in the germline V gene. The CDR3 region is CASSPSGGPDTQYF. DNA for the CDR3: TGTGCCAGCAGCCCCAGCGGGGGCCCAGATACGCAGTATTTT. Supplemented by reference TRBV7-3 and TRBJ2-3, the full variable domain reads GAGVSQTPSNKVTEKGKYVELRCDPISGHTALYWYRQSLGQGPEFLIYFQGTGAADDSGLPNDRFFAVRPEGSVSTLKIQRTERGDSAVYLCASSPSGGPDTQYFGPGTRLTVL.

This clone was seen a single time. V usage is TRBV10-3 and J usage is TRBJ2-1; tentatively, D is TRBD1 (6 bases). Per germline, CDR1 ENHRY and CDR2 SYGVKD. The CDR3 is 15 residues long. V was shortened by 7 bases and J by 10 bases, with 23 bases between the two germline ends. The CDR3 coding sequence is TGTGCCATCAAGGCAGAAGTGGGGGCCATAGGCGAGCAGTTCTTC. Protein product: CAIKAEVGAIGEQFF.